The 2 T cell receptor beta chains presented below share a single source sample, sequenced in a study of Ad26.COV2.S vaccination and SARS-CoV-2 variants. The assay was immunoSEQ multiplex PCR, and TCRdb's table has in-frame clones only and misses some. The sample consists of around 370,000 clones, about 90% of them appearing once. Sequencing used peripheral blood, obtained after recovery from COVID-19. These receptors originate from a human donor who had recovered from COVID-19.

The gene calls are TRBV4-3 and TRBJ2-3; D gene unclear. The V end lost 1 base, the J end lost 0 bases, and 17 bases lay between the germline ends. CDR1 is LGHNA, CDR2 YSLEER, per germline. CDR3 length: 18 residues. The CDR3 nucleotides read TGCGCCAGCAGCCAAGGGGCAGCCACAGCGCTTAGCACAGATACGCAGTATTTT. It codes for CASSQGAATALSTDTQYF.

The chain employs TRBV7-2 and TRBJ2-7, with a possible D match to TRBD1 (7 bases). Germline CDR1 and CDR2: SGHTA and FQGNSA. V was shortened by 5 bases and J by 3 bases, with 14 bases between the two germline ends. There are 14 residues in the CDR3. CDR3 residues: CASSGGDSFYEQYF. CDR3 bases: TGTGCCAGCAGCGGAGGGGACAGCTTCTACGAGCAGTACTTC.